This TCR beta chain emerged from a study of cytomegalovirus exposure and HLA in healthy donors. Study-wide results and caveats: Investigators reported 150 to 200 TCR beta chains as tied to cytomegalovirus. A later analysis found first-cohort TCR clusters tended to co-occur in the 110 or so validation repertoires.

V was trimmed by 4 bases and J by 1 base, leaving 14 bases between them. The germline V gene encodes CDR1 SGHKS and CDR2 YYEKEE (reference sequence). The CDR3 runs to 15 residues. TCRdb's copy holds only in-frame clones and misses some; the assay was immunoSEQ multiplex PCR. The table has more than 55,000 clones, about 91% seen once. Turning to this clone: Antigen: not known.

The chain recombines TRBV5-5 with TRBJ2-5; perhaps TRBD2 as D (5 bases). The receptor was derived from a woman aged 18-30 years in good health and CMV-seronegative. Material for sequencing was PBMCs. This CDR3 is CASSPRTRTQETQYF. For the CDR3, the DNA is TGTGCCAGCAGCCCCCGGACTCGAACCCAAGAGACCCAGTACTTC.